These 17 T cell receptor beta chains share one sample of origin, sequenced in a study of blood T cell repertoires in COVID-19. Repertoires were generated with immunoSEQ multiplex PCR, while TCRdb's copy carries only in-frame clones and drops some. The table shows hundreds of thousands of clones, with 85% to 90% occurring only once. Input material: PBMCs or T cells enriched from blood (not recorded which). The source is a woman in her thirties who had recovered from COVID-19.

This rearrangement joins TRBV12-5 to TRBJ2-1; maybe TRBD2 (5 bases). The CDR3 has 18 amino acids. Trimming left V 0 bases short and J 1 base short, with 16 bases between. Germline CDR1 is LGHNT and CDR2 is FRNRAP. CDR3: CASGLVLGGPSSYNEQFF. The CDR3 nucleotides are TGTGCTAGTGGTTTGGTACTAGGCGGGCCCTCTTCCTACAATGAGCAGTTCTTC.

The chain links TRBV28 to TRBJ2-7; D possibly corresponds to TRBD1 (6 bases). The germline gives CDR1 MDHEN, CDR2 SYDVKM. V was pared by 3 bases and J by 4 bases, with 16 bases between. This CDR3 has 15 residues. In DNA, the CDR3 is TGTGCCAGCAGTTTCGTTGCAGGGGCCCGTTACGAGCAGTACTTC. Translated: CASSFVAGARYEQYF.

This sequence joins TRBV28 and TRBJ2-7; 8 bases match TRBD2. V shed 2 bases and J 3 bases; nucleotides not matched to a gene: 15. The CDR3 is 18 residues long. Germline CDR1 MDHEN, CDR2 SYDVKM. The CDR3 region is CASSLDRQREFGNYEQYF. As DNA, the CDR3 is TGTGCCAGCAGTTTAGATCGCCAGCGGGAGTTTGGAAACTACGAGCAGTACTTC. The full variable domain, in which reference TRBV28 and TRBJ2-7 provide the parts outside the CDR3, is DVKVTQSSRYLVKRTGEKVFLECVQDMDHENMFWYRQDPGLGLRLIYFSYDVKMKEKGDIPEGYSVSREKKERFSLILESASTNQTSMYLCASSLDRQREFGNYEQYFGPGTRLTVT.

The CDR3 is CASALTGEETQYF. The CDR3 nucleotides read TGTGCCAGCGCTTTAACAGGGGAAGAGACCCAGTACTTC. The chain uses TRBV16 and TRBJ2-5, with 7 bases lining up with TRBD1. The ends lost 8 bases at V and 3 bases at J; junction bases unmatched: 6. The CDR3 contains 13 residues. Germline V CDR1 and CDR2: KGHSY, FQNENV.

This chain connects TRBV15 to TRBJ2-1, with 15 bases that match TRBD2. CDR1 is LNHNV and CDR2 is YYDKDF in the germline V gene (reference sequence). This CDR3 contains 17 residues. V gave up 6 bases and J gave up 7 bases; unmatched junction bases: 10. CDR3 nucleotides: TGTGCCACCAGTAAACTTCGGACTAGCGGGAGGGGGAATGAGCAGTTCTTC. Translating it yields CATSKLRTSGRGNEQFF.

The chain carries TRBV7-3 and TRBJ2-3; the match to TRBD2 covers 7 bases. Germline V CDR1 and CDR2: SGHTA, FQGTGA. V shed 4 bases, J shed 2 bases, and the junction held 9 bases outside the gene matches. The CDR3 extends over 16 amino acids. The CDR3 protein is CASSSGRYAHTDTQYF. In DNA, the CDR3 is TGTGCCAGCAGCTCCGGGAGGTATGCTCACACAGATACGCAGTATTTT. The variable domain in full, with the rest retrieved from reference TRBV7-3 and TRBJ2-3, is GAGVSQTPSNKVTEKGKYVELRCDPISGHTALYWYRQSLGQGPEFLIYFQGTGAADDSGLPNDRFFAVRPEGSVSTLKIQRTERGDSAVYLCASSSGRYAHTDTQYFGPGTRLTVL.

This chain connects TRBV28 to TRBJ1-5, with D maybe TRBD1 (6 bases). Trimming cost V 6 bases and J 9 bases, with 21 bases left between them. CDR3 length: 15 residues. Germline CDR1 is MDHEN and CDR2 is SYDVKM. The CDR3 nucleotides are TGTGCCAGCAGGCCAAATTGGGGGGGGCAACCGCCCCAGCATTTT. It specifies CASRPNWGGQPPQHF.

Written as DNA, the CDR3 is TGTGCCAGTAGTACCGCCTCTAGCGGGAGTAGAACAGATACGCAGTATTTT. Translating it yields CASSTASSGSRTDTQYF. The genes are TRBV19 and TRBJ2-3; 10 bases are a match to TRBD2. Germline lookup yields CDR1 LNHDA and CDR2 SQIVND (reference sequence). Trimming cost V 4 bases and J 3 bases; bases outside gene matches: 10. The CDR3 extends over 17 amino acids.

V gene TRBV4-3 combines with J gene TRBJ2-4, with unresolved D. The CDR3 runs to 16 residues. Between the trimmed V and J ends, which lost 1 base and 0 bases, there was a span of 10 bases. Germline V gene data show CDR1 as LGHNA and CDR2 as YSLEER. The CDR3 region has the DNA TGCGCCAGCAGCCAAGTCCAAGACTTAGCCAAAAACATTCAGTACTTC. This codes for CASSQVQDLAKNIQYF.

The chain is built from TRBV3-1 (or the pseudogene TRBV3-2) and TRBJ1-1; TRBD1 might be the D (5 bases). The germline V gene has CDR1 LGHDT and CDR2 YNNKEL (reference sequence). V gave up 2 bases and J gave up 5 bases, with 9 bases separating them. The CDR3 spans 13 residues. The CDR3 protein is CASSQTRGTEAFF. The CDR3 DNA reads TGTGCCAGCAGCCAAACGCGGGGGACTGAAGCTTTCTTT.

This chain connects TRBV2 to TRBJ2-6; perhaps TRBD1 as D (5 bases). V lost 5 bases, J lost 1 base, and 12 bases lay in between. Per the germline V gene, CDR1 is SNHLY and CDR2 is FYNNEI. This CDR3 spans 16 amino acids. In DNA, the CDR3 is TGTGCCAGCAGTCTTCTAGGGGTTTCTGGGGCCAACGTCCTGACTTTC. Translating gives CASSLLGVSGANVLTF.

This clone has only one observation. The V and J genes are TRBV5-4 and TRBJ1-1; D possibly corresponds to TRBD1 (5 bases). The CDR3 is made up of 15 amino acids. Trimming left V 4 bases short and J 5 bases short, with 18 bases between. Germline V gene data show CDR1 as SGHNT and CDR2 as YYREEE (reference sequence). CDR3 bases: TGTGCCAGCAGCAAGCCCCCGGGGAGGGGAACTGAAGCTTTCTTT. Its protein is CASSKPPGRGTEAFF.

This chain joins TRBV12-3 or TRBV12-4 and TRBJ2-1, with TRBD2 as a possible D gene (6 bases). Trimming left V 6 bases short and J 12 bases short, with 12 bases between. CDR3 length equals 11 residues. The CDR3: CASSPGTGQFF. In nucleotides, the CDR3 is TGTGCCAGCAGCCCCGGGACTGGGCAGTTCTTC.

This chain connects TRBV25-1 to TRBJ2-7, with no clear D. CDR3 length equals 11 residues. The ends were cut back, 1 base at V and 7 bases at J, with 5 bases in the middle. Germline CDR1 is MGHDK and CDR2 is SYGVNS. CDR3 in DNA: TGTGCCAGCAGTGAATCCCTAGAGCAGTACTTC. This gives the protein CASSESLEQYF.

V usage is TRBV7-2 and J usage is TRBJ1-4; no reliable D call. Germline lookup yields CDR1 SGHTA and CDR2 FQGNSA. The CDR3 is made up of 15 amino acids. The V end was cut by 1 base, the J end by 4 bases, with 10 bases between. The CDR3: CASSLVLGLNEKLFF. The DNA of the CDR3 is TGTGCCAGCAGCTTAGTTCTAGGACTTAATGAAAAACTGTTTTTT.

The chain is built from TRBV18 and TRBJ1-2, with 8 bases matching TRBD1. V shed 4 bases, J shed 3 bases, and the junction held 16 bases outside the gene matches. The CDR3 totals 18 residues. CDR1 and CDR2 (germline): KGHSH, LQKENI. CDR3 in DNA: TGTGCCAGCTCACACACGAGAGGACAGGGACCAGGAGACTATGGCTACACCTTC. This encodes CASSHTRGQGPGDYGYTF.

The chain links TRBV7-6 to TRBJ2-3, with D possibly being TRBD1 (5 bases). CDR3 length equals 18 residues. Trimming took 1 base from V and 2 from J, leaving 19 bases between them. Germline CDR1 is SGHVS and CDR2 is FNYEAQ. The DNA of the CDR3 is TGTGCCAGCAGCTTAGGGCTGCAGGGTGCCACGTACACAGATACGCAGTATTTT. Its translation is CASSLGLQGATYTDTQYF.